A selection of T cell receptor beta chains follows, all from one sample in a study of Ad26.COV2.S vaccination and SARS-CoV-2 variants. Here immunoSEQ multiplex PCR was the method, and the copy in TCRdb shows in-frame clones only, minus some. This sample has 300,000 to 350,000 clones, with 88% found just once. The specimen comprised peripheral blood, sampled in a trial of Ad26.COV2.S vaccine versus placebo. The receptors shown here come from a person between 18 and 59 years old who received the Ad26.COV2.S COVID-19 vaccine or a placebo. Both conserved end residues are trimmed from each CDR3. The order of the fields is J gene, CDR3 length, V gene, D gene, CDR3 protein. A D gene is named only where the DNA matches it firmly.

TRBJ2-3 16 TRBV7-2 TRBD2 ASSLIWGTRTGVGTQY
TRBJ1-5 15 TRBV18 NA ASSPATMAGRNQPQH
TRBJ1-2 11 TRBV12-5 NA ASGREEGYGYT
TRBJ2-7 14 TRBV27 NA ASSLSPGGSSYEQY
TRBJ1-6 12 TRBV5-6 NA ASRTDMGNSPLH
TRBJ2-2 11 TRBV2 NA ASTLDGRGELF
TRBJ2-3 16 TRBV13 TRBD2 ASSPRAGAGGRTDTQY
TRBJ2-5 8 TRBV11-2 NA ASSAETQY
TRBJ1-2 10 TRBV19 NA ASSRDLYGYT
TRBJ2-3 13 TRBV5-1 TRBD2 ASSLLAGRTDTQY